Described below is a single TCR beta chain sequence and its context. Its antigen is unknown. TCRdb's table, derived via immunoSEQ multiplex PCR, lists solely in-frame clones and lacks some. The sample yields 130,000 or so clones, 75% to 90% seen once. The sample is drawn from a study of T cell responses to AZD1222 COVID-19 vaccine. Study results and caveats: The repertoires were collected only after the peak T cell response. Spike-specific TCR breadth and depth were elevated following two AZD1222 doses. At study baseline, merely several AZD1222 recipients were seropositive. It should be noted that donors were predominantly white British and more often female, and clonal diversity was possibly underestimated.

Germline CDR1 SGHDT, CDR2 YYEEEE. This CDR3 has 13 residues. The V gene lost 0 bases and the J gene lost 4 bases, with 7 bases spanning the gap. Specimen: peripheral blood, collected on day 0 of MenACWY control vaccination. This TCR came from an adult in good health. This chain uses TRBV5-6 with TRBJ1-1, with no clear D. The DNA for the CDR3 is TGTGCCAGCAGCTTGGCCACCAGCACTGAAGCTTTCTTT. It specifies CASSLATSTEAFF. Based on the CDR3 plus reference TRBV5-6 and TRBJ1-1, the full variable domain is DAGVTQSPTHLIKTRGQQVTLRCSPKSGHDTVSWYQQALGQGPQFIFQYYEEEERQRGNFPDRFSGHQFPNYSSELNVNALLLGDSALYLCASSLATSTEAFFGQGTRLTVV.